The source of this T cell receptor (beta chain) is a study of control samples from healthy donors and cancer patients. Assay: immunoSEQ multiplex PCR; the TCRdb copy retains only in-frame clones and omits some. The sample includes approximately 86,000 clones, 86% of them seen just once. Germline lookup yields CDR1 SGHKS and CDR2 YYEKEE (reference sequence). The CDR3 has 17 amino acids. Trimming cost V 0 bases and J 1 base, with 16 bases left between them. This sequence was found in a man under 40 in good health. V is TRBV5-5 and J is TRBJ1-1; D not resolved. The sample was blood. CDR3 coding DNA: TGTGCCAGCAGCTTGGAGTCCTTTCGTCACGGGAACACTGAAGCTTTCTTT. Protein product: CASSLESFRHGNTEAFF.